The 27 T cell receptor beta chains reported below all come from one sample, sequenced in a study of lymphopenia after photon versus proton radiotherapy (dated by TCRdb to about 2019). Library creation used the immunoSEQ multiplex PCR assay. TCRdb holds this immuneACCESS table with in-frame rearrangements only. Some clones are missing; in checked studies, unresolved V genes explain under half, and the rest has no known cause. This sample holds roughly 30,000 clones; about 93% were observed only once. The top ten constitute approximately 0.72% of the sample. This specimen consisted of peripheral blood, obtained from a patient treated with photon-based radiotherapy. These receptors all stem from a woman aged 45-65 years with cholangiocarcinoma.

This clone was detected only once. The rearrangement uses TRBV6-5 and TRBJ1-1; D perhaps matches TRBD1 (5 bases). The CDR3 totals 12 residues. The germline CDR1 and CDR2 sequences are MNHEY and SVGAGI. Trimming removed 5 bases at V and 1 base at J, with 5 bases between. The CDR3, as DNA: TGTGCCAGCAGTGGGGGGAACACTGAAGCTTTCTTT. It is translated as CASSGGNTEAFF.

Here the CDR3 DNA reads TGTGCCAGCAGTCCACAGAACCTTGGGGCCGCTAACTATGGCTACACCTTC. It codes for CASSPQNLGAANYGYTF. This chain connects TRBV27 to TRBJ1-2; a weak D match, TRBD1 (5 bases). The CDR3 consists of 17 residues. Trimming removed 5 bases at V and 0 bases at J, with 19 bases between. Germline CDR1 is MNHEY and CDR2 is SMNVEV (reference sequence).

In DNA, the CDR3 is TGTGCCAGCAGCCCCCGGTTAGGGGGGGCCAACGTCCTGACTTTC. Its protein product is CASSPRLGGANVLTF. The gene calls are TRBV11-2 and TRBJ2-6; D is unresolved. V lost 5 bases to trimming and J lost 4 bases, with 12 bases between them. The germline gives CDR1 SGHAT, CDR2 FQNNGV. The CDR3 runs to 15 residues.

The chain links TRBV7-2 to TRBJ1-1, with D perhaps TRBD1 (5 bases). Per the germline V gene, CDR1 is SGHTA and CDR2 is FQGNSA. V lost 1 base, J lost 1 base, and 7 bases lay in between. The CDR3 length is 14 residues. DNA of the CDR3: TGTGCCAGCAGCTTAGACCAGGGGAACACTGAAGCTTTCTTT. Encoded protein: CASSLDQGNTEAFF.

This chain joins TRBV5-4 and TRBJ2-4; the D gene could be TRBD1 or TRBD2 (6 bases each). CDR3 length: 14 amino acids. Trimming took off 0 bases at V and 7 bases at J, with 11 bases between the two ends. The germline gives CDR1 SGHNT, CDR2 YYREEE (reference sequence). DNA for the CDR3: TGTGCCAGCAGCTTGGGGAGGGGGATGAACATTCAGTACTTC. It encodes CASSLGRGMNIQYF.

V is TRBV12-5 and J is TRBJ1-5, with 7 bases fitting TRBD1. The germline gives CDR1 LGHNT, CDR2 FRNRAP. The CDR3 is 14 residues long. The ends lost 2 bases at V and 9 bases at J; junction bases unmatched: 7. The CDR3 bases are TGTGCTAGTGGTTTGACAGGGGCCATGGGGCCCCAGCATTTT. It yields the protein CASGLTGAMGPQHF.

The genes are TRBV5-6 and TRBJ1-1; TRBD1 might be the D (6 bases). The germline CDR1 and CDR2 sequences are SGHDT and YYEEEE. Trimming took off 4 bases at V and 4 bases at J, with 23 bases between the two ends. CDR3 length equals 17 residues. DNA of the CDR3: TGTGCCAGCAGCCCGCGGGCTCGGGGGGCGTTGAGCACTGAAGCTTTCTTT. The encoded protein is CASSPRARGALSTEAFF. Full variable domain (rest looked up from reference TRBV5-6 and TRBJ1-1): DAGVTQSPTHLIKTRGQQVTLRCSPKSGHDTVSWYQQALGQGPQFIFQYYEEEERQRGNFPDRFSGHQFPNYSSELNVNALLLGDSALYLCASSPRARGALSTEAFFGQGTRLTVV.

V and J are TRBV9 and TRBJ2-7; 15 bases agree with TRBD2. The ends lost 4 bases at V and 10 bases at J; junction bases unmatched: 6. This CDR3 is built from 14 residues. The germline CDR1 and CDR2 sequences are SGDLS and YYNGEE. In DNA form, the CDR3 reads TGTGCCAGCAGCCCAGGACTAGCGGGGGGGCGACAGTACTTC. Its translation: CASSPGLAGGRQYF.

The V and J genes are TRBV5-1 and TRBJ1-2; D is ambiguous. Trimming cost V 3 bases and J 2 bases, with 17 bases left between them. This CDR3 has 16 residues. Looked up from germline, CDR1 is SGHRS and CDR2 is YFSETQ. For the CDR3, the DNA is TGCGCCAGCAGCTCCGGATCACTCACCAACAACTATGGCTACACCTTC. This translates into CASSSGSLTNNYGYTF.

This chain links TRBV27 with TRBJ1-1, with a weak D call TRBD1 (6 bases). The V gene lost 2 bases and the J gene lost 10 bases, with 14 bases spanning the gap. The germline CDR1 and CDR2 sequences are MNHEY and SMNVEV (reference sequence). This CDR3 contains 13 residues. The CDR3 sequence is CASSLIRGGGAFF. CDR3 nucleotides: TGTGCCAGCAGTTTAATAAGAGGGGGTGGAGCTTTCTTT.

As for this clone: A read error may account for a junction end that differs from germline. The chain recombines TRBV5-6 with TRBJ1-3; D unresolved. Germline V gene sequence: CDR1 SGHDT, CDR2 YYEEEE. This CDR3 has 12 residues. The CDR3 nucleotides are TGTGCCAGCACCTTGACAGGAAACACCATATATTTT. Amino acids: CASTLTGNTIYF. The full variable domain, completed using reference TRBV5-6 and TRBJ1-3, is DAGVTQSPTHLIKTRGQQVTLRCSPKSGHDTVSWYQQALGQGPQFIFQYYEEEERQRGNFPDRFSGHQFPNYSSELNVNALLLGDSALYLCASTLTGNTIYFGEGSWLTVV.

This chain uses TRBV11-2 with TRBJ2-3; a possible D gene is TRBD1 (7 bases). The germline V gene encodes CDR1 SGHAT and CDR2 FQNNGV. Trimming left V 6 bases short and J 8 bases short, with 18 bases between. This CDR3 contains 14 residues. CDR3 in DNA: TGTGCCAGCAGTTCCTTGAGGGGGCGGGGTACGCAGTATTTT. Amino acid sequence: CASSSLRGRGTQYF.

V and J are TRBV13 and TRBJ2-5, with a weak D call TRBD2 (6 bases). Germline V lookup: CDR1 PRHDT, CDR2 FYEKMQ (reference sequence). Trimming stripped 5 bases from V and 5 bases from J, with 15 bases between. The CDR3 length is 14 residues. CDR3 sequence (DNA): TGTGCCAGCAGCGGGACTCTTGGGCGGGAGACCCAGTACTTC. Translation: CASSGTLGRETQYF.

The chain employs TRBV12-1 and TRBJ2-3. TRBV12-1 is a listed pseudogene. CDR3 length: 12 residues. The DNA for the CDR3 is TGTGCCAGCAGCTTTGACCTGGATACGCAGTATTTT. Translating gives CASSFDLDTQYF.

The genes are TRBV4-1 and TRBJ1-1, with D tentatively TRBD1 (5 bases). The V and J ends lost 0 bases and 0 bases respectively, with 14 bases between them. CDR1 MGHRA and CDR2 YSYEKL come from the germline V gene. The CDR3 runs to 17 residues. Here the CDR3 reads CASSQERGGRMNTEAFF. CDR3 nucleotides: TGCGCCAGCAGCCAAGAAAGGGGAGGGCGAATGAACACTGAAGCTTTCTTT.

The chain joins TRBV18 to TRBJ1-6; 9 nucleotides match TRBD1. The CDR3 runs 17 residues. Unmatched junction bases numbered 16, after V lost 2 bases and J lost 14 bases. Germline V gene lookup returns CDR1 KGHSH and CDR2 LQKENI. CDR3 in DNA: TGTGCCAGCTCACCATTTTCATCGGGACAGGGTTCCACCGCCCTCCACTTT. Amino acid sequence: CASSPFSSGQGSTALHF.

The V and J genes are TRBV7-9 and TRBJ1-4; D unresolved. V was pared by 2 bases and J by 8 bases, with 12 bases between. This CDR3 is built from 14 residues. CDR1 is SEHNR and CDR2 is FQNEAQ in the germline V gene (reference sequence). The CDR3 loop reads CASSLSGVEEKLFF. The CDR3 nucleotides are TGTGCCAGCAGCTTATCTGGGGTGGAGGAAAAACTGTTTTTT.

V and J are TRBV19 and TRBJ1-1, with TRBD1 matching over 12 bases. This CDR3 is 17 amino acids long. Trimming at V came to 4 bases and at J to 2 bases, leaving 8 bases not matched to a gene. From germline, CDR1 is LNHDA and CDR2 SQIVND (reference sequence). The CDR3 protein is CASSTNRDRGRNTEAFF. The DNA of the CDR3 is TGTGCCAGTAGTACCAACCGGGACAGGGGGCGAAACACTGAAGCTTTCTTT.

V is TRBV27 and J is TRBJ1-3; no definite D call. The CDR3 has 11 residues. V lost 7 bases and J lost 4, with 5 bases in between. The germline V gene has CDR1 MNHEY and CDR2 SMNVEV (reference sequence). Here the CDR3 reads CASKDGNTIYF. The CDR3 DNA reads as TGTGCCAGCAAGGACGGAAACACCATATATTTT.

The chain employs TRBV5-6 and TRBJ1-1; D unresolved. The CDR3 is made up of 11 amino acids. The germline gives CDR1 SGHDT, CDR2 YYEEEE. V lost 0 bases to trimming and J lost 11 bases, with 8 bases between them. The CDR3 loop is CASSLAGAAFF. Written as DNA, the CDR3 is TGTGCCAGCAGCTTGGCTGGTGCGGCTTTCTTT.

The chain uses TRBV2 and TRBJ1-2, with 7 bases fitting TRBD1. This CDR3 spans 14 amino acids. Germline-derived CDR1 and CDR2 are SNHLY and FYNNEI. V shed 7 bases, J shed 4 bases, and the junction held 9 bases outside the gene matches. The chain's CDR3 is CASTPAGGAYGYTF. The DNA for the CDR3 is TGTGCCAGCACCCCGGCAGGGGGGGCCTATGGCTACACCTTC.

The chain combines TRBV6-5 with TRBJ2-7; D is perhaps TRBD2 (5 bases). The germline CDR1 and CDR2 sequences are MNHEY and SVGAGI. V lost 2 bases and J 2 bases, leaving 7 bases between the germline ends. This CDR3 is 13 amino acids long. The CDR3 reads CASSYGGTYEQYF. In DNA, the CDR3 is TGTGCCAGCAGTTACGGAGGTACCTACGAGCAGTACTTC.

The genes are TRBV10-3 and TRBJ1-3; D gene unclear. Trimming shortened V by 10 bases and J by 0 bases, and 13 bases separated the two germline ends. The CDR3 contains 14 residues. The germline gives CDR1 ENHRY, CDR2 SYGVKD. The CDR3 DNA is TGTGCCACCTCGTATAATCCCTCTGGAAACACCATATATTTT. This gives the protein CATSYNPSGNTIYF.

The V and J genes are TRBV19 and TRBJ1-5; TRBD1 aligns across 12 bases. Germline CDR1 is LNHDA and CDR2 is SQIVND (reference sequence). The CDR3 has 14 residues. CDR3 residues: CATRGQGANQPQHF. DNA for the CDR3: TGTGCAACACGGGGACAGGGGGCGAATCAGCCCCAGCATTTT.

The chain uses TRBV4-3 and TRBJ1-2, with D possibly matching TRBD1 (6 bases). CDR1 LGHNA and CDR2 YSLEER come from the germline V gene. V lost 0 bases, J lost 5 bases, and 13 bases lay in between. The CDR3 consists of 15 residues. The chain's CDR3 is CASSQDLGTRYGYTF. CDR3 sequence (DNA): TGCGCCAGCAGCCAAGATCTGGGGACAAGATATGGCTACACCTTC.

V is TRBV25-1 and J is TRBJ2-2; 9 nucleotides match TRBD1. Germline CDR1 and CDR2: MGHDK and SYGVNS. The CDR3 contains 16 residues. V shed 0 bases, J shed 8 bases, and the junction held 7 bases outside the gene matches. CDR3 protein: CASSEYEQGASGELFF. The CDR3 DNA reads TGTGCCAGCAGTGAATATGAACAGGGGGCGTCGGGGGAGCTGTTTTTT.

The chain uses TRBV19 and TRBJ2-1; D possibly corresponds to TRBD1 (6 bases). The CDR3 consists of 13 residues. Trimming stripped 5 bases from V and 6 bases from J, with 11 bases between. Per germline, CDR1 LNHDA and CDR2 SQIVND (reference sequence). The CDR3: CASSSQQGNEQFF. CDR3 nucleotide sequence: TGTGCCAGTAGTTCCCAACAGGGCAATGAGCAGTTCTTC. Full variable domain (outside the CDR3, taken from reference TRBV19 and TRBJ2-1): DGGITQSPKYLFRKEGQNVTLSCEQNLNHDAMYWYRQDPGQGLRLIYYSQIVNDFQKGDIAEGYSVSREKKESFPLTVTSAQKNPTAFYLCASSSQQGNEQFFGPGTRLTVL.